These T cell receptor beta chains were read from a single sample in a study of blood T cell repertoires in COVID-19. Assay used: immunoSEQ multiplex PCR; TCRdb lists only in-frame clones, some missing. The sample lists some 270,000 clones, approximately 89% seen once, with over 3% in the top ten. Material: PBMCs or T cells enriched from blood (not recorded which). The receptor source for this set is a woman aged 40 to 50 who had been exposed to COVID-19. The CDR3 runs from the conserved cysteine through the conserved F or W. A D gene is named only where the DNA matches it firmly. Clone size is stated in some rows and not others, as once, few, many or a class when expanded.

abundance	v_gene	j_gene	d_gene	CDR3nt	CDR3aa
NA	TRBV4-2	TRBJ2-3	NA	TGTGCCAGCAGCCAAGATCCAGGGGGGACAGATACGCAGTATTTT	CASSQDPGGTDTQYF
NA	TRBV25-1	TRBJ2-7	TRBD1	TGTGCCAGCAGGGGGACCCGGGGACAGTATCACGAGCAGTACTTC	CASRGTRGQYHEQYF
NA	TRBV6-5	TRBJ1-2	NA	TGTGCCAGCGGCGAGTGGGGGCAGGATGGCTACACCTTC	CASGEWGQDGYTF
NA	TRBV7-3	TRBJ1-2	NA	TGTGCCAGCAGCTTAAGGGGAGGGCATGGCTACACCTTC	CASSLRGGHGYTF
NA	TRBV4-1	TRBJ2-5	NA	TGCGCCAGCAGCCAAGTGATAGTAGTTCAAGAGACCCAGTACTTC	CASSQVIVVQETQYF
NA	TRBV6-5	TRBJ2-7	NA	TGTGCCAGCCTAGGGGCCGGACAGAACCCCTACGAGCAGTACTTC	CASLGAGQNPYEQYF
NA	TRBV6-2/TRBV6-3	TRBJ1-2	NA	TGTGCCAGCAGTTACTCACCGGGGATGAAGTATGGCTACACCTTC	CASSYSPGMKYGYTF
NA	TRBV11-2	TRBJ2-1	TRBD2	TGTGCCAGCAGTGAGGGACTAGCGGGGTACAATGAGCAGTTCTTC	CASSEGLAGYNEQFF
once	TRBV28	TRBJ2-7	TRBD1	TGTGCCAGCAGGGGACAGGGGGGGGGCTACGAGCAGTACTTC	CASRGQGGGYEQYF
NA	TRBV5-1	TRBJ1-2	NA	TGTGCCAGCAGCGACCCAGGGGAGGGCTATGGCTACACCTTC	CASSDPGEGYGYTF
NA	TRBV9	TRBJ2-1	NA	TGTGCCAGCAGCGTAGATGCTAATTTCAATGAGCAGTTCTTC	CASSVDANFNEQFF
NA	TRBV9	TRBJ2-3	TRBD2	TGTGCCAGCAGCACCCGGAGCGGGGCCGCGCTTGGCACAGATACGCAGTATTTT	CASSTRSGAALGTDTQYF
NA	TRBV7-3	TRBJ1-1	NA	TGTGCCAGCAGCTTACCGGGGGACCCGTCCATCACTGAAGCTTTCTTT	CASSLPGDPSITEAFF
NA	TRBV11-3	TRBJ2-5	NA	TGTGCCAGCAGTCGGGGAGAGACCCAGTACTTC	CASSRGETQYF
NA	TRBV10-3	TRBJ1-3	TRBD1	TGTGCCATCAGAAGCCCGGGACAGGGGGTGCCTTTCTATGGAAACACCATATATTTT	CAIRSPGQGVPFYGNTIYF
NA	TRBV7-3	TRBJ1-2	NA	TGTGCCAGCAGCTTAGGGGGGTTGGATGGCTACACCTTC	CASSLGGLDGYTF
NA	TRBV7-9	TRBJ2-1	NA	TGTGCCAGCAGCCCCCGGAGGACCTACAATGAGCAGTTCTTC	CASSPRRTYNEQFF
NA	TRBV4-1	TRBJ2-5	NA	TGCGCCAGCAGCTACGCCCAGGGAATAGGAGAGACCCAGTACTTC	CASSYAQGIGETQYF
NA	TRBV28	TRBJ1-5	NA	TGTGCCACTGATTGGGGACACAGGCAGCCCCAGCATTTT	CATDWGHRQPQHF
NA	TRBV18	TRBJ2-5	TRBD1	TGTGCCAGCTCACCTTGGACAGGAGAAGCGCAAGAGACCCAGTACTTC	CASSPWTGEAQETQYF
NA	TRBV5-1	TRBJ2-7	TRBD2	TGCGCCAGCAGCCCTCCGACTAGCGGGGGGACCTTATCATACTTC	CASSPPTSGGTLSYF
NA	TRBV19	TRBJ1-6	TRBD1	TGTGCCAGTAGTAAACCACCGGGACAGACAAATTCACCCCTCCACTTT	CASSKPPGQTNSPLHF
few	TRBV7-2	TRBJ1-4	NA	TGTGCCAGCAGAGCTACAGGGCGTTGGTCAACTAATGAAAAACTGTTTTTT	CASRATGRWSTNEKLFF
NA	TRBV21-1	TRBJ2-5	NA	TGTGCCAGCAGCAATTTGGGAAGGGGGGGAGAGACCCAGTACTTC	CASSNLGRGGETQYF
few	TRBV25-1	TRBJ1-5	NA	TGTGCCAGCAGTGAAGGGGGGTACAATCAGCCCCAGCATTTT	CASSEGGYNQPQHF
NA	TRBV28	TRBJ1-5	TRBD1	TGTGCCAGCAGTTCCAGGGGGCCAAGCAATCAGCCCCAGCATTTT	CASSSRGPSNQPQHF
NA	TRBV5-1	TRBJ2-1	NA	TGCGCCAGCAGCGGACCAGGACTGGCCCTATACAATGAGCAGTTCTTC	CASSGPGLALYNEQFF
NA	TRBV6-4	TRBJ2-1	TRBD1	TGTGCCAGCAGTGACAACAGGGGCGATTACAATGAGCAGTTCTTC	CASSDNRGDYNEQFF
NA	TRBV7-9	TRBJ2-6	TRBD1	TGTGCCAGCAGCAGACAGGGCCGTGGGGCCAACGTCCTGACTTTC	CASSRQGRGANVLTF
NA	TRBV11-3	TRBJ1-1	NA	TGTGCCAGCAGCCTACGCGGCGGACGGGGTTACACTGAAGCTTTCTTT	CASSLRGGRGYTEAFF
NA	TRBV5-1	TRBJ1-1	NA	TGCGCCAGCGGAGCCCGGGAGAACACTGAAGCTTTCTTT	CASGARENTEAFF
medium-sized	TRBV30	TRBJ1-4	TRBD1	TGTGCCTGGAATCCAGATCATGTTTGGACAGGGACTCAAAAACTGTTTTTT	CAWNPDHVWTGTQKLFF
NA	TRBV15	TRBJ1-6	NA	TGTGCCACCAGCAGAGACAGGGAAGGGTCACCCCTCCACTTT	CATSRDREGSPLHF
NA	TRBV3-1/TRBV3-2	TRBJ2-3	NA	TGTGCCAGCAGCCACGGGACTTGGGGCACAGATACGCAGTATTTT	CASSHGTWGTDTQYF
NA	TRBV28	TRBJ2-7	TRBD1	TGTGCCAGCAGTTTGGGACAGGGGAAGCAGTACTTC	CASSLGQGKQYF
NA	TRBV6-5	TRBJ1-1	NA	TGTGCCAGCAGACAGGACACTGAAGCTTTCTTT	CASRQDTEAFF
NA	TRBV15	TRBJ1-5	NA	TGTGCCACCAGCAGAGATGGGGCGGACAGCAATCAGCCCCAGCATTTT	CATSRDGADSNQPQHF
NA	TRBV6-5	TRBJ1-1	NA	TGTGCCAGCAGTCGAGGGACTGAAGCTTTCTTT	CASSRGTEAFF
NA	TRBV18	TRBJ1-2	TRBD1	TGTGCCAGCTCACTATCGGACAGGGGCGACTACACCTTC	CASSLSDRGDYTF
NA	TRBV28	TRBJ1-2	TRBD1	TGTGCCAGCAGCCGACAGGGGACTAACTATGGCTACACCTTC	CASSRQGTNYGYTF
NA	TRBV7-9	TRBJ1-1	NA	TGTGCCAGCTGGGGCGGATTTATGAACACTGAAGCTTTCTTT	CASWGGFMNTEAFF
NA	TRBV6-2/TRBV6-3	TRBJ2-3	NA	TGTGCCAGCAGCCCCTGGGCGGGGGCGGCAGATACGCAGTATTTT	CASSPWAGAADTQYF
NA	TRBV7-3	TRBJ1-2	NA	TGTGCCAGCAGTCCTTCTACCGTATCCTATGGCTACACCTTC	CASSPSTVSYGYTF
once	TRBV28	TRBJ1-5	NA	TGTGCCAGCAGTCCCCACTTGATTAACAGGGCTAATCAGCCCCAGCATTTT	CASSPHLINRANQPQHF
NA	TRBV27	TRBJ1-5	TRBD1	TGTGCCAGCAGTTCGGACAGGGGGCTGGATCAGCCCCAGCATTTT	CASSSDRGLDQPQHF
many	TRBV10-3	TRBJ1-2	NA	TGTGCCATCAGTGACGTCGCAGGCCAAAATGGCTACACCTTC	CAISDVAGQNGYTF
NA	TRBV5-4	TRBJ1-1	TRBD1	TGTGCCAGCAGCTTCCTACAATCGACAGGGGTCCCTGAAGCTTTCTTT	CASSFLQSTGVPEAFF
NA	TRBV7-9	TRBJ1-1	NA	TGTGCCAGCAGCCCTCTGAACACTGAAGCTTTCTTT	CASSPLNTEAFF
NA	TRBV24-1	TRBJ1-5	NA	TGTGCCACCCAGGGTTCGGGCAATCAGCCCCAGCATTTT	CATQGSGNQPQHF
NA	TRBV30	TRBJ1-1	NA	TGTGCCTATCAAATGGGGGCGGTGAACACTGAAGCTTTCTTT	CAYQMGAVNTEAFF
NA	TRBV29-1	TRBJ2-2	NA	TGCAGCGTGCTAGAGAACACCGGGGAGCTGTTTTTT	CSVLENTGELFF
NA	TRBV24-1	TRBJ2-4	NA	TGTGCCACCAGTGATGCGGGTTGGAACATTCAGTACTTC	CATSDAGWNIQYF
NA	TRBV6-2/TRBV6-3	TRBJ2-7	TRBD2	TGTGCCAGCAGTTGGGGTGTGCGGTCCGGGACTAGCGGATACGAGCAGTACTTC	CASSWGVRSGTSGYEQYF